These 16 T cell receptor beta chains came from one sample sequenced in a study of T cells after yellow fever vaccination. TCRdb reanalysed the 5' RACE reads using MiXCR and keeps one entry per CDR3 protein. There are approximately 510,000 distinct CDR3 sequences in the sample; 20% to 25% occur only once, and about 16% lies in the top ten. The sequencing here drew on PBMCs, taken around 3 weeks after the first yellow fever vaccination. All receptors derive from a man aged 18 to 35 who received the YFV17D yellow fever vaccine.

The CDR3 DNA reads as TGCGCCAGCAGGACTATACCCGGGACAGCAAAAGAGACCCAGTACTTC. It specifies CASRTIPGTAKETQYF. The J gene is TRBJ2-5, the V gene TRBV5-1, with TRBD1 matching over 7 bases. This CDR3 is 16 amino acids long. The ends lost 5 bases at V and 3 bases at J; junction bases unmatched: 13. CDR1 SGHRS and CDR2 YFSETQ come from the germline V gene.

This rearrangement joins TRBV29-1 to TRBJ1-1, with unresolved D. V was clipped by 7 bases and J by 0 bases, with 15 bases between them. The CDR3 loop spans 14 amino acids. In germline, CDR1 is SQVTM, CDR2 ANQGSEA. CDR3 DNA sequence: TGCAGCGCATCTTGGGCCAGAATGAACACTGAAGCTTTCTTT. Protein sequence: CSASWARMNTEAFF.

This clonotype was recorded a few times. This chain connects TRBV7-3 to TRBJ2-6; either TRBD1 or TRBD2 may fit D (6 bases each). Between the trimmed V and J ends, which lost 5 bases and 1 base, there was a span of 15 bases. This CDR3 has 17 residues. Germline CDR1 SGHTA, CDR2 FQGTGA. DNA for the CDR3: TGTGCCAGCAGCCCAGAGGGGGGTACGTCTGGGGCCAACGTCCTGACTTTC. Encoded protein: CASSPEGGTSGANVLTF. Looking up the rest from reference TRBV7-3 and TRBJ2-6 gives the full variable domain: GAGVSQTPSNKVTEKGKYVELRCDPISGHTALYWYRQSLGQGPEFLIYFQGTGAADDSGLPNDRFFAVRPEGSVSTLKIQRTERGDSAVYLCASSPEGGTSGANVLTFGAGSRLTVL.

The table lists this clonotype with a few counts. This chain links TRBV5-1 with TRBJ1-4; tentatively, D is TRBD1 (5 bases). CDR1 SGHRS and CDR2 YFSETQ come from the germline V gene. Trimming took off 7 bases at V and 4 bases at J, with 11 bases between the two ends. The CDR3 is 13 residues long. CDR3 sequence (DNA): TGCGCCAGCGGCACAGGAGTTAATGAAAAACTGTTTTTT. It encodes CASGTGVNEKLFF.

This clonotype showed up just a few times. This rearrangement joins TRBV12-3 or TRBV12-4 to TRBJ2-5; D unclear. Trimming pared 4 bases from V and 1 base from J, leaving 10 bases between. The CDR3 is 14 residues long. Written as DNA, the CDR3 is TGTGCCAGCAGTTACCCGGCCAGCCAAGAGACCCAGTACTTC. This encodes CASSYPASQETQYF.

This clonotype was detected a few times. This rearrangement joins TRBV29-1 to TRBJ2-7; TRBD1 matches 10 bases. With V trimmed by 4 bases and J by 5 bases, 8 bases remained unmatched. The CDR3 extends over 14 amino acids. The germline gives CDR1 SQVTM, CDR2 ANQGSEA. The CDR3 here is CSVGAPGQGNEQYF. CDR3 nucleotides: TGCAGCGTTGGTGCTCCGGGACAGGGGAACGAGCAGTACTTC.

This clonotype was seen only a few times. The chain has TRBV12-5 and TRBJ2-1; 9 bases map to TRBD1. The germline V gene encodes CDR1 LGHNT and CDR2 FRNRAP. V was pared by 6 bases and J by 4 bases, with 13 bases of the junction left unmatched. CDR3 length equals 17 residues. The CDR3 region has the DNA TGTGCTAGTGGCTTGTACCGGGGACAGGGAGAATACAATGAGCAGTTCTTC. Translation gives CASGLYRGQGEYNEQFF. The full variable domain, rest sourced from reference TRBV12-5 and TRBJ2-1, is DARVTQTPRHKVTEMGQEVTMRCQPILGHNTVFWYRQTMMQGLELLAYFRNRAPLDDSGMPKDRFSAEMPDATLATLKIQPSEPRDSAVYFCASGLYRGQGEYNEQFFGPGTRLTVL.

This clonotype was seen a handful of times. The gene calls are TRBV24-1 and TRBJ1-6; no clear D. Trimming shortened V by 4 bases and J by 6 bases, and 6 bases separated the two germline ends. CDR3 size: 13 residues. CDR1 is KGHDR, CDR2 SFDVKD, per germline. The CDR3 nucleotides are TGTGCCACCAGTGAACATGCTAATTCACCCCTCCACTTT. This codes for CATSEHANSPLHF.

The rearrangement joins TRBV7-6 to TRBJ2-1; D ambiguous. The V and J ends lost 8 bases and 9 bases respectively, with 11 bases between them. The CDR3 sequence is 11 residues long. The germline gives CDR1 SGHVS, CDR2 FNYEAQ. The CDR3 bases are TGTGCCAGCGCCTCACGGGCTGAGCAGTTCTTC. Translation: CASASRAEQFF.

CDR3 sequence: CASSQDSGHSLTEAFF. DNA of the CDR3: TGTGCCAGCAGCCAAGATAGCGGCCACAGCCTGACTGAAGCTTTCTTT. The chain combines TRBV3-1 with TRBJ1-1; D remains ambiguous. The V gene's germline CDR1 is LGHDT and CDR2 YNNKEL (reference sequence). Between the trimmed V and J ends, which lost 0 bases and 5 bases, there was a span of 16 bases. The CDR3 extends over 16 amino acids.

This clonotype turned up a few times. This chain uses TRBV20-1 with TRBJ2-3, with D unresolved. The CDR3 is 16 residues long. V lost 0 bases and J 7 bases, leaving 20 bases between the germline ends. Germline CDR1 is DFQATT and CDR2 is SNEGSKA (reference sequence). Here the CDR3 DNA reads TGCAGTGCTAGAGATCGGGTTGAGTTTATAGGCTATACGCAGTATTTT. Its translation: CSARDRVEFIGYTQYF.

The chain is built from TRBV12-3 or TRBV12-4 and TRBJ1-5, with a weak D call TRBD1 (6 bases). Deletions cut 10 bases from V and 3 bases from J, with 13 bases between. The CDR3 is made up of 13 amino acids. The CDR3 coding sequence is TGTGCCACCGGGGGGGGCCCCAATCAGCCCCAGCATTTT. Translation: CATGGGPNQPQHF.

This clonotype was seen more than once but under ten times. The chain combines TRBV12-3 or TRBV12-4 with TRBJ1-1, with a weak D call TRBD1 (5 bases). Trimming shortened V by 4 bases and J by 3 bases, and 15 bases separated the two germline ends. This CDR3 comprises 15 residues. The CDR3 nucleotides read TGTGCCAGCAGTTCCACACGGGGGTGGGACACTGAAGCTTTCTTT. Its translation is CASSSTRGWDTEAFF.

This clonotype appeared a few times. The chain employs TRBV12-3 or TRBV12-4 and TRBJ2-7; D call uncertain. V was cut by 7 bases and J by 3 bases, with 10 bases left in between. This CDR3 comprises 12 residues. The CDR3, as DNA: TGTGCCAGCACCCGAGCTGGCTACGAGCAGTACTTC. It yields the protein CASTRAGYEQYF.

The V gene is TRBV6-1, the J gene TRBJ2-6, with D possibly TRBD1 on 6 matching bases. CDR1 and CDR2 from the germline V gene are MNHNS and SASEGT. Trimming took 8 bases from V and 0 from J, leaving 11 bases between them. This CDR3 has 15 amino acids. CDR3 in DNA: TGTGCCAGCGACGAAGGGGGCTCTGGGGCCAACGTCCTGACTTTC. Translation: CASDEGGSGANVLTF.

The chain couples TRBV25-1 to TRBJ2-3; D may correspond to TRBD1 or TRBD2 (7 bases each). Trimming shortened V by 1 base and J by 3 bases, and 14 bases separated the two germline ends. The CDR3 loop spans 16 amino acids. Looked up from germline, CDR1 is MGHDK and CDR2 is SYGVNS. CDR3 DNA sequence: TGTGCCAGCAGTGAATTGGTCCAGGGGGGGACAGATACGCAGTATTTT. Its translation: CASSELVQGGTDTQYF.